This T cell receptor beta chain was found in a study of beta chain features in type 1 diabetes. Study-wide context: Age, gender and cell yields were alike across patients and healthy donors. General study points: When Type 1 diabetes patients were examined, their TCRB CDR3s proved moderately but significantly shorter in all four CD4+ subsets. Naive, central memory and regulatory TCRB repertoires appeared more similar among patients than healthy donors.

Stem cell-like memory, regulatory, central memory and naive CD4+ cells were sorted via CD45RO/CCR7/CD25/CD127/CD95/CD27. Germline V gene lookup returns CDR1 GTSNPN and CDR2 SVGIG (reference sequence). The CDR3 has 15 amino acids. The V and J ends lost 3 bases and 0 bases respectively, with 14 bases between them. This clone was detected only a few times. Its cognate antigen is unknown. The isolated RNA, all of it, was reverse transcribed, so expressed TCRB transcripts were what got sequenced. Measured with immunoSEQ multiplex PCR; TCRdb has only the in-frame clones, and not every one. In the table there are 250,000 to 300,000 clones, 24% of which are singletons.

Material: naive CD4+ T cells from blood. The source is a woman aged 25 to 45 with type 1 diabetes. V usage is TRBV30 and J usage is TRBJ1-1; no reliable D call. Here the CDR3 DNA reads TGTGCCTGGAGAAGGCAGTACACTATGAACACTGAAGCTTTCTTT. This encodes CAWRRQYTMNTEAFF.